The clone carrying this T cell receptor (beta chain) was found a few times. The target antigen is unknown. Other DNA sequences of this sample code for an identical CDR3. Via CD45RO/CCR7/CD25/CD127/CD95/CD27, cells of the CD4+ naive, central memory, regulatory and stem cell-like memory subsets were sorted. Sorted cells reached over 95% purity in every population. Of the isolated RNA, all was reverse transcribed, and so the sequenced material was expressed TCRB transcripts. Data came from immunoSEQ multiplex PCR; TCRdb stores just in-frame clones and leaves some out. The data contain some 150,000 clones, approximately 8.7% of them singletons. Trimming removed 2 bases from V and 6 bases from J; junction bases left unmatched: 8. Germline V lookup: CDR1 SGHRS, CDR2 YFSETQ. The CDR3 has 15 residues. The sample belongs to a study of beta chain features in type 1 diabetes. General study findings and limits: Across all four CD4+ subsets, people with type 1 diabetes showed modestly shorter TCRB CDR3s. A closer apparent resemblance between naive, central memory and Treg TCRB repertoires was seen in patients than in healthy donors. TCRB rearrangement may or may not be influenced by HLA type; here this remained unresolved.

The chain joins TRBV5-1 to TRBJ2-1, with 7 bases matching TRBD2. Sequenced sample: central memory CD4+ T cells from blood. The receptor was derived from a woman aged 25-40 years with type 1 diabetes. CDR3 residues: CASSFEWEGPNEQFF. The DNA of the CDR3 is TGCGCCAGCAGCTTTGAGTGGGAGGGCCCCAATGAGCAGTTCTTC.